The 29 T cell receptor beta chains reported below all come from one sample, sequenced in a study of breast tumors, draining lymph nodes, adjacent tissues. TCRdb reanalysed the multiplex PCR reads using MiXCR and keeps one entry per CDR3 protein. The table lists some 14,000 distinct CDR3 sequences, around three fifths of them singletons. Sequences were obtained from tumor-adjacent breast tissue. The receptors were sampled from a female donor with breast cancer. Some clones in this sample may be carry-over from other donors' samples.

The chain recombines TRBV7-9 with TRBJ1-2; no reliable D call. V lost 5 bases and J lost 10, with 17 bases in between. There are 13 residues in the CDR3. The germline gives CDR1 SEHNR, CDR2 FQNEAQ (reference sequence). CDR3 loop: CASSPEEMTDYTF. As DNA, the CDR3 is TGTGCCAGCAGCCCGGAGGAGATGACGGACTACACCTTC.

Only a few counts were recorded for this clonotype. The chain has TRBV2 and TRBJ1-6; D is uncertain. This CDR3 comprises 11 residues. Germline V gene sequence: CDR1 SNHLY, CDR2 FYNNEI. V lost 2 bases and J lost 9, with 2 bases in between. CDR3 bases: TGTGCCAGCAGTGAAATTTCACCCCTCCACTTT. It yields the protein CASSEISPLHF. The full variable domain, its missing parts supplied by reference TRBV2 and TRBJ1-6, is EPEVTQTPSHQVTQMGQEVILRCVPISNHLYFYWYRQILGQKVEFLVSFYNNEISEKSEIFDDQFSVERPDGSNFTLKIRSTKLEDSAMYFCASSEISPLHFGNGTRLTVT.

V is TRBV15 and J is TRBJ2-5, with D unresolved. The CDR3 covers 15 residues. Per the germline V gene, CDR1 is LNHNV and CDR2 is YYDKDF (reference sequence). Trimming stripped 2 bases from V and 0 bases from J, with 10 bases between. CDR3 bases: TGTGCCACCAGCAGAATCGACGGTCACCAAGAGACCCAGTACTTC. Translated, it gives CATSRIDGHQETQYF.

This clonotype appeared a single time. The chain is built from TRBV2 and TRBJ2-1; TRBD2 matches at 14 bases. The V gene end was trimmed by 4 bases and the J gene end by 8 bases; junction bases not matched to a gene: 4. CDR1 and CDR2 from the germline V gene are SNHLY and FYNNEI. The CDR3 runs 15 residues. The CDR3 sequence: CASSVGTSGSHEQFF. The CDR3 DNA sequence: TGTGCCAGCAGTGTAGGGACTAGCGGGAGCCATGAGCAGTTCTTC.

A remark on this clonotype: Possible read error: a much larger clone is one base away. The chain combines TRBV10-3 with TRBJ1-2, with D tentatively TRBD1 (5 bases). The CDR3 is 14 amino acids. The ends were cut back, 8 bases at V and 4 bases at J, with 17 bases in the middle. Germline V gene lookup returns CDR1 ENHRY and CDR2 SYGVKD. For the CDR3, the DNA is TGTGCCATCGGGAGCGGGGGATCCCCCTATGGCTACACCTTC. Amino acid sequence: CAIGSGGSPYGYTF.

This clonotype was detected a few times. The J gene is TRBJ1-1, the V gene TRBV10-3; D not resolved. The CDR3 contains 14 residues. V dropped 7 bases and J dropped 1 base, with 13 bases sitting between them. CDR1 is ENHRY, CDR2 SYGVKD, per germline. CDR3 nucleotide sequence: TGTGCCATCACCAAGGGAGGGTCGAACACTGAAGCTTTCTTT. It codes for CAITKGGSNTEAFF.

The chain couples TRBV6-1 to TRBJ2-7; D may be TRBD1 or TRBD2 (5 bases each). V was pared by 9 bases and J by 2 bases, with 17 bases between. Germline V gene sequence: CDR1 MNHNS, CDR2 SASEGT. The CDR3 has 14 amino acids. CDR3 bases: TGTGCCAGTAGGTGGGGGAGTACGACCTACGAGCAGTACTTC. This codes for CASRWGSTTYEQYF.

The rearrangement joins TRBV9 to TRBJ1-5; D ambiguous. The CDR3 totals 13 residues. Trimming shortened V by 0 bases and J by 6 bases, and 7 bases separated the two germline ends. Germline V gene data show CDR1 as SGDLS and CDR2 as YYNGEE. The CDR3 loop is CASSVDWAQPQHF. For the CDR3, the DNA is TGTGCCAGCAGCGTAGACTGGGCTCAGCCCCAGCATTTT.

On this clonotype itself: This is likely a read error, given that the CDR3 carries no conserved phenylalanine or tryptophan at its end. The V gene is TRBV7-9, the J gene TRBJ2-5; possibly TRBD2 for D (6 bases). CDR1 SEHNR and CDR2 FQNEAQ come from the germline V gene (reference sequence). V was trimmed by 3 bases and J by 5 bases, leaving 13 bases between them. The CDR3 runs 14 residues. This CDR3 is CASSFSRRGETQYL. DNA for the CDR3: TGTGCCAGCAGCTTTTCCAGGAGGGGTGAGACCCAGTACCTC.

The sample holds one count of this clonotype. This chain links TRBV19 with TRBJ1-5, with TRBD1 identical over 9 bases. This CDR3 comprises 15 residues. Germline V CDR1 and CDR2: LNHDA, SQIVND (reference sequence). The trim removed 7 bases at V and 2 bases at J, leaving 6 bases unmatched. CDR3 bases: TGTGCCAGTACCACTACAGGGGGCGGCAATCAGCCCCAGCATTTT. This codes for CASTTTGGGNQPQHF. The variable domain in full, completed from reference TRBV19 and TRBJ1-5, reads DGGITQSPKYLFRKEGQNVTLSCEQNLNHDAMYWYRQDPGQGLRLIYYSQIVNDFQKGDIAEGYSVSREKKESFPLTVTSAQKNPTAFYLCASTTTGGGNQPQHFGDGTRLSIL.

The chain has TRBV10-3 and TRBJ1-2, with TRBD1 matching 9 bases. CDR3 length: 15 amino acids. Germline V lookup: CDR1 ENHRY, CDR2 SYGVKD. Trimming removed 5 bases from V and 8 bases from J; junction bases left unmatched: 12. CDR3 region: CAISPGTGKRRGYTF. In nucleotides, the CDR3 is TGTGCCATCAGTCCTGGGACAGGGAAAAGAAGGGGCTACACCTTC.

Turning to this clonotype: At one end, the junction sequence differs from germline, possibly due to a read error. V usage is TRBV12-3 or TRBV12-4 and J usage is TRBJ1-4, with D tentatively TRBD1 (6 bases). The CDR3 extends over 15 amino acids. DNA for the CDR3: TGTGCCAGCAGTTTAGACAGGGCATTCGAAGAAAAACTGTTTTTC. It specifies CASSLDRAFEEKLFF.

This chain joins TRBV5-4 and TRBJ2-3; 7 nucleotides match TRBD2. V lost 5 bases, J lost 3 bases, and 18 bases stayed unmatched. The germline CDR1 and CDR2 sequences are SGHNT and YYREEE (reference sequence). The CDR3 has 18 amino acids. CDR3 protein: CASRPGTTGRQRTDTQYF. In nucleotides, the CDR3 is TGTGCCAGCAGACCCGGGACCACCGGGAGGCAACGGACAGATACGCAGTATTTT.

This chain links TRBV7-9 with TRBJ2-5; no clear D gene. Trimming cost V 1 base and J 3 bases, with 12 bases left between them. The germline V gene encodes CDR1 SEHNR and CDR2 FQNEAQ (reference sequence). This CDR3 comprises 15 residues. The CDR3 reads CASSLDRSPKETQYF. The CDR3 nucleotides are TGTGCCAGCAGCTTAGATAGGAGCCCCAAAGAGACCCAGTACTTC.

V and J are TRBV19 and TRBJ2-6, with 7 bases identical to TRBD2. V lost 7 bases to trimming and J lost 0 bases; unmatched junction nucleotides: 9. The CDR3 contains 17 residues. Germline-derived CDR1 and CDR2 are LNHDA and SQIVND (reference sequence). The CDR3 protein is CASTSTSASSGANVLTF. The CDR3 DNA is TGTGCCAGTACCTCCACTAGCGCCAGCTCTGGGGCCAACGTCCTGACTTTC.

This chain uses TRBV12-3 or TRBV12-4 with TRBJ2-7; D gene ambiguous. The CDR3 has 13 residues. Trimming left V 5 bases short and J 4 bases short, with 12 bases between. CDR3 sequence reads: CASSPGGFYEQYF. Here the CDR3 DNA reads TGTGCCAGCAGTCCCGGTGGATTTTACGAGCAGTACTTC.

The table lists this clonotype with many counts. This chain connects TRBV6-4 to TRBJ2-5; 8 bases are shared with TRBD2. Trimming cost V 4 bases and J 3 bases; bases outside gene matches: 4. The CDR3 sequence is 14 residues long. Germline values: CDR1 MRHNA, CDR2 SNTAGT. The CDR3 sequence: CASSGRAGEETQYF. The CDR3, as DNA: TGTGCCAGCAGTGGGAGAGCGGGAGAAGAGACCCAGTACTTC.

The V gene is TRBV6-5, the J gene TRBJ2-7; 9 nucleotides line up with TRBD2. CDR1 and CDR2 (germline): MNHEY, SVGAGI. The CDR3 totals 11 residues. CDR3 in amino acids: CASSSAGGPKV. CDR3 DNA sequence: TGTGCCAGCAGTTCGGCGGGAGGGCCGAAAGTC.

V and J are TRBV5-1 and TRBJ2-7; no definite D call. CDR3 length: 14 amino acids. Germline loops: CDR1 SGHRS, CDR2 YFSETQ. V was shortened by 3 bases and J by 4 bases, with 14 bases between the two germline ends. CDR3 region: CASSCREPSYEQYF. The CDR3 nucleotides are TGCGCCAGCAGCTGCCGCGAACCGTCTTACGAGCAGTACTTC.

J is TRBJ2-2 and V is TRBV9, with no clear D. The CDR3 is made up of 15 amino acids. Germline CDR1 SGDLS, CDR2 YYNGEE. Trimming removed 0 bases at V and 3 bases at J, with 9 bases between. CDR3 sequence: CASSVGRLDTGELFF. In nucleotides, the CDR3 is TGTGCCAGCAGCGTAGGGCGGCTAGACACCGGGGAGCTGTTTTTT.

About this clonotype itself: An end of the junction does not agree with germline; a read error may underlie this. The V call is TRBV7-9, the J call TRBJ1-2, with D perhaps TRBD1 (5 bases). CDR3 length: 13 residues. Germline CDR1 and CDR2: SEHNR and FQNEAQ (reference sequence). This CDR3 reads CASSLGQTYGHTF. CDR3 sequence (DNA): TGTGCCAGCAGCTTAGGACAGACCTATGGCCACACCTTC. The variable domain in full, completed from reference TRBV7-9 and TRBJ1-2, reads DTGVSQNPRHKITKRGQNVTFRCDPISEHNRLYWYRQTLGQGPEFLTYFQNEAQLEKSRLLSDRFSAERPKGSFSTLEIQRTEQGDSAMYLCASSLGQTYGHTFGSGTRLTVV.

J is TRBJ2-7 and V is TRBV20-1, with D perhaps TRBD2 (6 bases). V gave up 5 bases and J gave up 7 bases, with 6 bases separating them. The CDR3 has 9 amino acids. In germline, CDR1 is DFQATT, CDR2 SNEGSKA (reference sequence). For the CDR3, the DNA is TGCAGTGCTGGGAGGGAGCAGTACTTC. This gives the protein CSAGREQYF.

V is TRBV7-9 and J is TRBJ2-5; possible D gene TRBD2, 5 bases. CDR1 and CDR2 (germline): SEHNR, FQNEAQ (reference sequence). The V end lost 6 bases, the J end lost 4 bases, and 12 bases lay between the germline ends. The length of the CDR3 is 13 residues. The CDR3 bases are TGTGCCAGCAGTCAGAGCGGAACAGAGACCCAGTACTTC. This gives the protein CASSQSGTETQYF.

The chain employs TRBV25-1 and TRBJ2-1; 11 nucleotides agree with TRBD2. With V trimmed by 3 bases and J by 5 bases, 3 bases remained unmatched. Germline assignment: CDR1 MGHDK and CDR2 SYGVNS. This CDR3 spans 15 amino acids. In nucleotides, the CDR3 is TGTGCCAGCAGTGATCCGGGACTAGCGGACAATGAGCAGTTCTTC. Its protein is CASSDPGLADNEQFF. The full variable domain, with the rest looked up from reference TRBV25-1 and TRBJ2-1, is EADIYQTPRYLVIGTGKKITLECSQTMGHDKMYWYQQDPGMELHLIHYSYGVNSTEKGDLSSESTVSRIRTEHFPLTLESARPSHTSQYLCASSDPGLADNEQFFGPGTRLTVL.

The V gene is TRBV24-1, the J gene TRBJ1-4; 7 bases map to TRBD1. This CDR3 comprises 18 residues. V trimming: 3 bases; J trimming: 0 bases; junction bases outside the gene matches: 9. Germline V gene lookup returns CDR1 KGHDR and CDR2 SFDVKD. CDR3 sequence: CATSDQPGTVATNEKLFF. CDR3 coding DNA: TGTGCCACCAGTGATCAACCGGGGACAGTTGCAACTAATGAAAAACTGTTTTTT.

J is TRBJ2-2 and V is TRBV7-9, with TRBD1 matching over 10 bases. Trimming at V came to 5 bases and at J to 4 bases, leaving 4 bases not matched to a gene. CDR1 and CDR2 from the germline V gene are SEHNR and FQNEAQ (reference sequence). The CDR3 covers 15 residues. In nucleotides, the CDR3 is TGTGCCAGCAGCCGGGACAGGGGAATCACCGGGGAGCTGTTTTTT. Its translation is CASSRDRGITGELFF.

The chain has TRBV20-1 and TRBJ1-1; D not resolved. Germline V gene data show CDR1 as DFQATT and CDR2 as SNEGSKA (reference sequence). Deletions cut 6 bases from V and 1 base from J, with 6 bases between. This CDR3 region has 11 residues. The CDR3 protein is CSANANTEAFF. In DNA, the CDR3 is TGCAGTGCCAACGCGAACACTGAAGCTTTCTTT.

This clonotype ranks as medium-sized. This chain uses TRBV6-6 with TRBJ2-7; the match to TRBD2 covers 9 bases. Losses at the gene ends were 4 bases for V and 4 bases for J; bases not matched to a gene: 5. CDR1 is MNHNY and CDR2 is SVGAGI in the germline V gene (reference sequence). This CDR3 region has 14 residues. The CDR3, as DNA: TGTGCCAGCAGTTGGCTAGCGGGAAGTTACGAGCAGTACTTC. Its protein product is CASSWLAGSYEQYF.

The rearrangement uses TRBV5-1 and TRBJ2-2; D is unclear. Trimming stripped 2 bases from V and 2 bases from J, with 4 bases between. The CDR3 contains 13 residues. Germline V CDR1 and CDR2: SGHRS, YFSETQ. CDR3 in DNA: TGCGCCAGCAGCTTTGTTAACACCGGGGAGCTGTTTTTT. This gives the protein CASSFVNTGELFF.